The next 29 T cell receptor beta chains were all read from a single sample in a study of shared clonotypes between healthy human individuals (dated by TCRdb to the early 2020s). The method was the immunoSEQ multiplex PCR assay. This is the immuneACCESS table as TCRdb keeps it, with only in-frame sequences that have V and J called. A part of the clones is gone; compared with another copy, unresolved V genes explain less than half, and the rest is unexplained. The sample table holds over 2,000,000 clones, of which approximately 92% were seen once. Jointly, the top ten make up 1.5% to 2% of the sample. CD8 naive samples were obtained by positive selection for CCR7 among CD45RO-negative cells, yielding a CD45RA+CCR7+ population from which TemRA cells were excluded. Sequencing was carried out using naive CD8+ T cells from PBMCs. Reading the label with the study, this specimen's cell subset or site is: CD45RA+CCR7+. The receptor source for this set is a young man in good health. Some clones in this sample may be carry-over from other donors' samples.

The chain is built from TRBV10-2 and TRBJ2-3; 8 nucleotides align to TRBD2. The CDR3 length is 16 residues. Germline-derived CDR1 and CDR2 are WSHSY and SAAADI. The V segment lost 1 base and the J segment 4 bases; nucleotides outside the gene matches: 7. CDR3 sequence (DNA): TGCGCCAGCAGTGAGTTGGAGCGGGAGAATCCAGATACGCAGTATTTT. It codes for CASSELERENPDTQYF.

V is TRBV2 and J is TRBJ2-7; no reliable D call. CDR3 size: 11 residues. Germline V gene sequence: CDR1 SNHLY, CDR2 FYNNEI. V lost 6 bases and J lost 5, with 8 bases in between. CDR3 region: CASSVAHEQYF. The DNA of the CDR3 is TGTGCCAGCAGCGTGGCGCACGAGCAGTACTTC.

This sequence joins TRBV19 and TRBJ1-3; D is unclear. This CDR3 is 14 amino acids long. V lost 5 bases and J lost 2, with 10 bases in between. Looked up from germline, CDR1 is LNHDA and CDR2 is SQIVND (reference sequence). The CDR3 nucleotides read TGTGCCAGTAGTGTTGGACTTACTGGAAACACCATATATTTT. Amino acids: CASSVGLTGNTIYF. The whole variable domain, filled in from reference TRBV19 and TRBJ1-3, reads DGGITQSPKYLFRKEGQNVTLSCEQNLNHDAMYWYRQDPGQGLRLIYYSQIVNDFQKGDIAEGYSVSREKKESFPLTVTSAQKNPTAFYLCASSVGLTGNTIYFGEGSWLTVV.

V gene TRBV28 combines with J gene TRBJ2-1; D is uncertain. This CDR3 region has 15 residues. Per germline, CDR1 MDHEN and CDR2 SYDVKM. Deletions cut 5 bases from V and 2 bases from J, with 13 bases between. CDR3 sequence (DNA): TGTGCCAGCAGTGCTGTGCCCACCGCCTACAATGAGCAGTTCTTC. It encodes CASSAVPTAYNEQFF.

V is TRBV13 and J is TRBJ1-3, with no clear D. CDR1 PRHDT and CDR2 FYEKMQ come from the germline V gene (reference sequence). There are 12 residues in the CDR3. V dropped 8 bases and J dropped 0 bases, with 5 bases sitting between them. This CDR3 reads CASQASGNTIYF. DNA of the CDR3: TGTGCCAGCCAAGCCTCTGGAAACACCATATATTTT.

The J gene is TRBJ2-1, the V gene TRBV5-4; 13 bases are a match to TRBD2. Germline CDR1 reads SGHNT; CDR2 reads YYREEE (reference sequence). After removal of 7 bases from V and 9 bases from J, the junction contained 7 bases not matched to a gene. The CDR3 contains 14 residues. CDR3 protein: CASPGLAGVPEQFF. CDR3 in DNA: TGTGCCAGCCCCGGACTAGCGGGAGTCCCTGAGCAGTTCTTC.

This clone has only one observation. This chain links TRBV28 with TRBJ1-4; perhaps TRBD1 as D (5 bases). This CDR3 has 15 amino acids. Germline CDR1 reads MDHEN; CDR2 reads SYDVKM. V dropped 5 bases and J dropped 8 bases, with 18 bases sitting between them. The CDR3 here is CASSPPGREGEKLFF. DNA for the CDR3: TGTGCCAGCAGTCCCCCCGGGAGGGAGGGGGAAAAACTGTTTTTT.

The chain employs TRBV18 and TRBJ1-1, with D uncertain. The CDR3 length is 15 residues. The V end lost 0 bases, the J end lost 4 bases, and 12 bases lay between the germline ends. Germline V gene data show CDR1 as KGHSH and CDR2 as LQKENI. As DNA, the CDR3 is TGTGCCAGCTCACCACCTTTGGAGGGCGGCACTGAAGCTTTCTTT. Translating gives CASSPPLEGGTEAFF.

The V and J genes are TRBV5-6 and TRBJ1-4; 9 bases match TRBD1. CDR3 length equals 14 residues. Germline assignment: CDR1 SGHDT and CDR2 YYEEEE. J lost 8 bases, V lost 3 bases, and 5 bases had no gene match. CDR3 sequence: CASSSGQGNEKLFF. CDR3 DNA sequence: TGTGCCAGCAGCTCGGGACAGGGAAACGAAAAACTGTTTTTT.

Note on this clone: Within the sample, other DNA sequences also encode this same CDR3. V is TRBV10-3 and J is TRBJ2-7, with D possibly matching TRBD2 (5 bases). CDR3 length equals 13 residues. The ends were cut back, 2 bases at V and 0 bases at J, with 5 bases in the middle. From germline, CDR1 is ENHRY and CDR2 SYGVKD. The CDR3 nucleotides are TGTGCCATCAGTGAGGGGAGCTCCTACGAGCAGTACTTC. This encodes CAISEGSSYEQYF.

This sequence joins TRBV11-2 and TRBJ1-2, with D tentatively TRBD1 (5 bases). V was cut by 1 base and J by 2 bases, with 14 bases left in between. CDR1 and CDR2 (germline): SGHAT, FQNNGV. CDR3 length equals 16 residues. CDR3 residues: CASSLGLGDPNYGYTF. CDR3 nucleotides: TGTGCCAGCAGCTTAGGACTAGGGGACCCGAACTATGGCTACACCTTC.

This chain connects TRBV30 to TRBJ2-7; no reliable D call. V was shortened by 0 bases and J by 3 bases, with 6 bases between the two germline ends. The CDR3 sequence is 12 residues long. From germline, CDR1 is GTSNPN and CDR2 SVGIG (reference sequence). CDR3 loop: CAWSVSNYEQYF. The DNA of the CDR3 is TGTGCCTGGAGTGTAAGTAACTACGAGCAGTACTTC.

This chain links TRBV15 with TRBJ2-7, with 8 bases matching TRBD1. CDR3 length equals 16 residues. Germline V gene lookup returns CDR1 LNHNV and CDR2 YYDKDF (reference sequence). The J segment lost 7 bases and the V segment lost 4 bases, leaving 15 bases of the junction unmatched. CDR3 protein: CATSTIPGTGFGEQYF. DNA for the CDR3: TGTGCCACCAGCACCATCCCCGGGACAGGTTTCGGGGAGCAGTACTTC.

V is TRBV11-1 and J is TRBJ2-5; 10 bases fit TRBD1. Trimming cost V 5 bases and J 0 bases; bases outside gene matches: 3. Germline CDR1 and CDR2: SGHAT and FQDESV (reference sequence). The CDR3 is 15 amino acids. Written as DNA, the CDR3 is TGTGCCAGCAGCCTGGACAGGGGGTACCAAGAGACCCAGTACTTC. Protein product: CASSLDRGYQETQYF.

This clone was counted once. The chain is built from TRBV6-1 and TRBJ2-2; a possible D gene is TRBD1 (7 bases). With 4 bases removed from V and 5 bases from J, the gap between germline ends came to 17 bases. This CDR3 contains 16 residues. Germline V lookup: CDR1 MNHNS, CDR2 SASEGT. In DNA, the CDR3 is TGTGCCAGCAGTGTAATTCGGCAGGGGGGAACCGGGGAGCTGTTTTTT. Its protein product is CASSVIRQGGTGELFF.

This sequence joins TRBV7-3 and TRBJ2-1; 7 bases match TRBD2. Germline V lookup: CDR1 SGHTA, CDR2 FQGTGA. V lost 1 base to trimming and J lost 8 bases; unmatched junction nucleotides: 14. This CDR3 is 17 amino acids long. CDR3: CASSLKGGGRDSHEQFF. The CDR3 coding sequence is TGTGCCAGCAGCTTAAAGGGTGGCGGGAGAGACTCCCATGAGCAGTTCTTC.

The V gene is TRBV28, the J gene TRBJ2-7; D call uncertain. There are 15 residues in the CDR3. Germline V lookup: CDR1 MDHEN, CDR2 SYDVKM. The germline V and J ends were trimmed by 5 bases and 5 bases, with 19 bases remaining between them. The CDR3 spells CASSLPRFLGNEQYF. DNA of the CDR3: TGTGCCAGCAGTCTTCCCAGATTCCTAGGGAACGAGCAGTACTTC.

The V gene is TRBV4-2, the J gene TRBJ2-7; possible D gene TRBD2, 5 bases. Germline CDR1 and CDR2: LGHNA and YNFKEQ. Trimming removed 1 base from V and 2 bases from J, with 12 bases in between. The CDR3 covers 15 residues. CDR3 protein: CASSQGPGGPYEQYF. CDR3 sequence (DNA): TGTGCCAGCAGCCAAGGGCCAGGAGGTCCCTACGAGCAGTACTTC.

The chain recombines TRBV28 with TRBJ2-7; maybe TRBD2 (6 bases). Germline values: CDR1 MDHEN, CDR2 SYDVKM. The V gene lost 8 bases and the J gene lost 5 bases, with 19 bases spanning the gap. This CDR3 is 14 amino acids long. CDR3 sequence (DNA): TGTGCCAGCTCCCCGGGACCGGAGGGCCACGAGCAGTACTTC. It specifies CASSPGPEGHEQYF.

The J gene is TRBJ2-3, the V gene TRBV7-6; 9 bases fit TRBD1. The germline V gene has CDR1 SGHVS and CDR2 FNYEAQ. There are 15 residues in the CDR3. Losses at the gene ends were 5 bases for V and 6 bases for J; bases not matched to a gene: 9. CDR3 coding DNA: TGTGCCAGCAGCCAGCGGACAGGGGAATCGGATACGCAGTATTTT. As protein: CASSQRTGESDTQYF.

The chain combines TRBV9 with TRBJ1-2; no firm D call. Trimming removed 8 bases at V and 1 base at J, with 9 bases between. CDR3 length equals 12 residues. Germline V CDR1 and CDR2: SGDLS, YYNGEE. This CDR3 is CASRGSNYGYTF. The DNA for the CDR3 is TGTGCCAGTCGGGGAAGTAACTATGGCTACACCTTC.

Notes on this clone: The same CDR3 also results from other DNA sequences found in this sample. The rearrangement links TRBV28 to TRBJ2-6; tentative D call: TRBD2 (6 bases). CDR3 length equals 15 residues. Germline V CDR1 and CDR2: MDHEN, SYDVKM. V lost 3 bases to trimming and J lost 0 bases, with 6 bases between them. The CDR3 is CASSLRGSGANVLTF. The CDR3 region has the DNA TGTGCCAGCAGTTTGCGGGGCTCTGGGGCCAACGTCCTGACTTTC.

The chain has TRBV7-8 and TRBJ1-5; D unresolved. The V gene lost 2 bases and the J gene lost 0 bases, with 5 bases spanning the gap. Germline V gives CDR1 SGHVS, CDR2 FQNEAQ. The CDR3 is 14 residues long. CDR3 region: CASSLTHSNQPQHF. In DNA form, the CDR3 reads TGTGCCAGCAGCTTAACCCATAGCAATCAGCCCCAGCATTTT.

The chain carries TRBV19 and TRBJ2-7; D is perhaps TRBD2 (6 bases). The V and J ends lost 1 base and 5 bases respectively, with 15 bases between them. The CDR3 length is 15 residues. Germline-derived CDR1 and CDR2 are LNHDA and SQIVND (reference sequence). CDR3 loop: CASSIGKLQRDEQYF. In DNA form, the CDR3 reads TGTGCCAGTAGTATAGGTAAGCTTCAGCGGGACGAGCAGTACTTC.

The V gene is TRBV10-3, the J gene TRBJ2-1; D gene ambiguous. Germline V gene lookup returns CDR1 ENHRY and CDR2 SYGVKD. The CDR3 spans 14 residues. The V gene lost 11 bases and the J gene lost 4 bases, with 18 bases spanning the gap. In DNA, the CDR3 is TGTGCCGTCCGCACTACTCGAGCGTACAATGAGCAGTTCTTC. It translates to CAVRTTRAYNEQFF.

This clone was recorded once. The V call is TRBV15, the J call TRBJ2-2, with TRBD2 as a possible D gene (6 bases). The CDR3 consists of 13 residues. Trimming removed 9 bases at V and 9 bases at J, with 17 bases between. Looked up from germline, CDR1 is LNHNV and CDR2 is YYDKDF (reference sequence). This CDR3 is CATGGAGGRELFF. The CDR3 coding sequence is TGTGCCACTGGCGGGGCAGGTGGTCGGGAGCTGTTTTTT.

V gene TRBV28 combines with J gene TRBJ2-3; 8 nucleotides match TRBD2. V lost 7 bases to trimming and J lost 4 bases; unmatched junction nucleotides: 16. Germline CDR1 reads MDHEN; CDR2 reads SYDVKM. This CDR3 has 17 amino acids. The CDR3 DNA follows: TGTGCCAGCACCTCCCCTTTGCCCCAAGCGGGAGCAGATACGCAGTATTTT. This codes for CASTSPLPQAGADTQYF.

In nucleotides, the CDR3 is TGTGCCAGCAGCAAATGGCAAGGGAGCTCCTACGAGCAGTACTTC. Translated, it gives CASSKWQGSSYEQYF. The rearrangement uses TRBV21-1 and TRBJ2-7; the D call TRBD2 from the table was never checked on the DNA. TRBV21-1 is tagged as a pseudogene. CDR3 length: 15 amino acids.

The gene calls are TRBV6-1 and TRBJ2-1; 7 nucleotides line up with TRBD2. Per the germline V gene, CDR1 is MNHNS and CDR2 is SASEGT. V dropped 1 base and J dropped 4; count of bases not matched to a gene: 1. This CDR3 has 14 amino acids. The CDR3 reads CASSEGTSYNEQFF. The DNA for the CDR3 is TGTGCCAGCAGTGAAGGGACTAGTTACAATGAGCAGTTCTTC.